The 3 T cell receptor beta chains listed next were all sequenced from one sample in a study of blood T cell repertoires in COVID-19. Sequencing was performed with immunoSEQ multiplex PCR; in TCRdb, only in-frame clones are kept and a portion is missing. The sample has more than 95,000 clones, about 86% seen once; the top ten hold about 3.6%. Sequencing input: peripheral blood. The receptors were gathered from a woman aged 80 or over with active or convalescent COVID-19.

The genes are TRBV5-6 and TRBJ1-2; a weak D match, TRBD1 (6 bases). The V end lost 4 bases, the J end lost 4 bases, and 20 bases lay between the germline ends. CDR1 SGHDT and CDR2 YYEEEE come from the germline V gene. The CDR3 extends over 16 amino acids. The CDR3 loop reads CASSPPGGATIYGYTF. The CDR3 DNA is TGTGCCAGCAGCCCCCCCGGGGGGGCTACGATCTATGGCTACACCTTC.

The chain links TRBV3-1 (or the pseudogene TRBV3-2) to TRBJ2-7; maybe TRBD2 (5 bases). The V gene's germline CDR1 is LGHDT and CDR2 YNNKEL (reference sequence). With 3 bases removed from V and 2 bases from J, the gap between germline ends came to 11 bases. This CDR3 is 14 amino acids long. CDR3 sequence reads: CASSQSSRPYEQYF. CDR3 DNA: TGTGCCAGCAGCCAGTCTAGCAGACCCTACGAGCAGTACTTC.

The V call is TRBV6-4, the J call TRBJ2-1, with a tentative D call TRBD2 (6 bases). The V gene lost 5 bases and the J gene lost 6 bases, with 11 bases spanning the gap. This CDR3 spans 13 amino acids. The germline V gene has CDR1 MRHNA and CDR2 SNTAGT. CDR3 nucleotides: TGTGCCAGCAGTCCCGGGACTTTCAATGAGCAGTTCTTC. Its protein product is CASSPGTFNEQFF.